This T cell receptor beta chain was identified during a study of T-cell reconstitution after alpha-beta-depleted transplantation in children. Notes on the study in general: At one year after transplant, newly produced T cells mostly accounted for T-cell counts and diversity.

Trimming took off 2 bases at V and 6 bases at J, with 7 bases between the two ends. CDR1 is SNHLY and CDR2 is FYNNEI in the germline V gene. The CDR3 runs 13 residues. For this clonotype: Its antigen is still unknown.

This sample's TCRbeta library carried unique molecular identifier barcodes. One entry per CDR3 protein results from TCRdb running MiXCR on the PCR reads. The profile shows approximately 300,000 distinct CDR3 sequences, just over 7.5% of them singletons. Sequences were derived from peripheral blood, sampled 360 days after TCRalphabeta/CD19-depleted stem cell transplant. This TCR came from a female patient between 2 and 10 years old who had a stem cell transplant for Fanconi anemia, so the T cells may come from the graft donor. J is TRBJ2-2 and V is TRBV2, with D perhaps TRBD2 (5 bases). CDR3 amino acids: CASSELRAGELFF. The CDR3 bases are TGTGCCAGCAGTGAATTGAGGGCCGGGGAGCTGTTTTTT.